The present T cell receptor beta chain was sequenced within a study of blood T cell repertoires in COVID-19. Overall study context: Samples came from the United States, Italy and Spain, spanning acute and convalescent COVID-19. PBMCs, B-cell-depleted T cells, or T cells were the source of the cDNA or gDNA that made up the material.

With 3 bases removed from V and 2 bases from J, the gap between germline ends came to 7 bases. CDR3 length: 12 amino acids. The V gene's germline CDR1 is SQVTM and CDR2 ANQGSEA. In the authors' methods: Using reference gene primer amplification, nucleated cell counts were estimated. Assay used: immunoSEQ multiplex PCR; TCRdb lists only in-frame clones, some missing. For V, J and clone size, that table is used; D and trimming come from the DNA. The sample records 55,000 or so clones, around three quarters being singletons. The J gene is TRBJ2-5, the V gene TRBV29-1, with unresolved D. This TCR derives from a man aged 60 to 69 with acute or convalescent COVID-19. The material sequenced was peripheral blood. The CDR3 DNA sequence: TGCAGCGTTGAGGAGTATCAAGAGACCCAGTACTTC. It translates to CSVEEYQETQYF.